A selection of T cell receptor beta chains follows, all from one sample in a study of T-cell reconstitution after alpha-beta-depleted transplantation in children. In TCRdb, the PCR reads were re-called with MiXCR into one record per CDR3 protein. Here the sample spans 170,000 or so distinct CDR3 sequences, approximately 7% being singletons. Here the sequenced sample was PBMCs from the stem cell graft donor, taken from the stem cell graft. These receptor sequences come from a human donor who donated a stem cell graft to a child with Wiskott-Aldrich syndrome. The CDR3 runs from the conserved cysteine through the conserved F or W. The D gene is left open where the match is weak. A row's size may be missing; if present it is once, few, many or a size class.

>NA|TRBV20-1|TRBJ2-7|NA
TGCAGTGCTGGGGACTACGAGCAGTACTTC
CSAGDYEQYF
>many|TRBV4-3|TRBJ2-3|NA
TGCGCCAGCAGCAAACAGGGTGCGGAGGCAGATACGCAGTATTTT
CASSKQGAEADTQYF
>many|TRBV12-3/TRBV12-4|TRBJ2-1|TRBD2
TGTGCCAGCAGTTCCAGACTAGCGGGATACAATGAGCAGTTCTTC
CASSSRLAGYNEQFF
>NA|TRBV29-1|TRBJ2-7|NA
TGCAGCGTTTTACAGGGACCCTACGAGCAGTACTTC
CSVLQGPYEQYF
>few|TRBV7-2|TRBJ2-7|TRBD2
TGTGCCAGCAGCTTATCTCTAGCGGGCTCTGGCGAGCAGTACTTC
CASSLSLAGSGEQYF
>many|TRBV19|TRBJ2-3|TRBD2
TGTGCCAGTTCTACTAGCGGGGGGGCCGTGGATACGCAGTATTTT
CASSTSGGAVDTQYF
>many|TRBV6-5|TRBJ2-3|NA
TGTGCCAGCAGTTACACAACAGGGAGACTTAGCACAGATACGCAGTATTTT
CASSYTTGRLSTDTQYF
>many|TRBV20-1|TRBJ2-5|NA
TGCAGTGCTAGAGATGATGGGCGGGGCGGGTGGACCCAGTACTTC
CSARDDGRGGWTQYF
>many|TRBV24-1|TRBJ1-2|NA
TGTGCCACCAAGGGGATGATCGGGGGGCACTATGGCTACACCTTC
CATKGMIGGHYGYTF
>NA|TRBV5-1|TRBJ2-5|TRBD2
TGCGCCAGCAGCTCGAGGGGTAGCGGGCAAGAGACCCAGTACTTC
CASSSRGSGQETQYF
>many|TRBV6-5|TRBJ1-2|NA
TGTGCCAGCAGTTACGCGAGGTTAGGGAATGGCTACACCTTC
CASSYARLGNGYTF
>many|TRBV11-2|TRBJ1-3|NA
TGTGCCAGCAGCATCTCTTATGAGCCCATATATTTT
CASSISYEPIYF
>many|TRBV6-5|TRBJ2-7|NA
TGTGCCAGCAGGTACAGGGCAACCTACGAGCAGTACTTC
CASRYRATYEQYF
>NA|TRBV7-2|TRBJ2-3|TRBD2
TGTGCCAGCAGCACCGGGACTAGTCGCACAGATACGCAGTATTTT
CASSTGTSRTDTQYF
>many|TRBV25-1|TRBJ2-4|NA
TGTGCCAGCAGTACCCGGACATCAGAGGACATTCAGTACTTC
CASSTRTSEDIQYF
>many|TRBV12-3/TRBV12-4|TRBJ2-7|TRBD2
TGTGCCAGCAGTTTGGGACTAGCGGTTATCTACGAGCAGTACTTC
CASSLGLAVIYEQYF
>few|TRBV27|TRBJ2-5|NA
TGTGCCAGTGGGCTACCTGGGGCTCAAGAGACCCAGTACTTC
CASGLPGAQETQYF
>NA|TRBV18|TRBJ1-1|NA
TGTGCCAGCTCACAGCTGACGGTGAACACTGAAGCTTTCTTT
CASSQLTVNTEAFF
>many|TRBV2|TRBJ2-1|NA
TGTGCCAGCAGTGCAACAGAAAAAATCTACAATGAGCAGTTCTTC
CASSATEKIYNEQFF
>many|TRBV18|TRBJ2-1|NA
TGTGCCAGCTCACCACTTTGGCAGAGCTCCTACAATGAGCAGTTCTTC
CASSPLWQSSYNEQFF
>few|TRBV7-9|TRBJ1-4|NA
TGTGCCAGCAGCCTCGGGCCTAATGAAAAACTGTTTTTT
CASSLGPNEKLFF
>many|TRBV12-3/TRBV12-4|TRBJ2-1|NA
TGTGCCAGCAGTTTTACCCCCCGGGACAATGAGCAGTTCTTC
CASSFTPRDNEQFF
>few|TRBV7-9|TRBJ2-3|NA
TGTGCCAGCAGCGCCCTGGCGGCCCATACGCAGTATTTT
CASSALAAHTQYF
>many|TRBV12-3/TRBV12-4|TRBJ1-6|TRBD1
TGTGCCAGCAGGGGGACAGTCTATAATTCACCCCTCCACTTT
CASRGTVYNSPLHF
>many|TRBV7-9|TRBJ2-7|NA
TGTGCCAGCAGCACATACTACGAGCAGTACTTC
CASSTYYEQYF
>NA|TRBV7-9|TRBJ2-1|TRBD2
TGTGCCAGCAGCTTAGCCAGCGGGGGAGCGAGCTCCTACAATGAGCAGTTCTTC
CASSLASGGASSYNEQFF
>many|TRBV20-1|TRBJ2-1|NA
TGCAGTGCTAGAGACGGAGACAATGAGCAGTTCTTC
CSARDGDNEQFF
>many|TRBV9|TRBJ2-7|NA
TGTGCCAGCAGCGGTCCTGATAGCGGAAAGTACTCCTACGAGCAGTACTTC
CASSGPDSGKYSYEQYF
>many|TRBV4-1|TRBJ2-2|TRBD2
TGCGCCAGCAGCCAAGGGGAAGCGGGATACACCGGGGAGCTGTTTTTT
CASSQGEAGYTGELFF
>many|TRBV27|TRBJ2-1|NA
TGTGCCAGCAGGGAAAGGATGGTAAATGAGCAGTTCTTC
CASRERMVNEQFF
>few|TRBV5-6|TRBJ2-1|NA
TGTGCCAGCAGCGCCGTCGTGGCTTACAATGAGCAGTTCTTC
CASSAVVAYNEQFF
>many|TRBV6-1|TRBJ2-3|TRBD2
TGTGCCAGCAAAGGGAGCGGGGGGGGGTTTAGGGATACGCAGTATTTT
CASKGSGGGFRDTQYF
>NA|TRBV7-8|TRBJ1-5|NA
TGTGCCAGCAGCTTCATTAGGGAAGGTCAGCCCCAGCATTTT
CASSFIREGQPQHF
>many|TRBV29-1|TRBJ2-7|NA
TGCAGCGTTGCGGCGGCGGACGAGCAGTACTTC
CSVAAADEQYF
>many|TRBV12-3/TRBV12-4|TRBJ1-5|NA
TGTGCCAGCAGTTCCCTGGCGGGGGTAGGACAGCCCCAGCATTTT
CASSSLAGVGQPQHF
>many|TRBV12-3/TRBV12-4|TRBJ1-5|NA
TGTGCCAGCAGTTATACCGGCAATCAGCCCCAGCATTTT
CASSYTGNQPQHF
>many|TRBV11-2|TRBJ2-2|TRBD1
TGTGCCAGCAGCTTAGACCCGGGACAGGGTTTAATCGGGGAGCTGTTTTTT
CASSLDPGQGLIGELFF
>NA|TRBV3-1|TRBJ1-3|TRBD1
TGTGCCAGCAGCCAAAACAGGGGTTCTGGAAACACCATATATTTT
CASSQNRGSGNTIYF
>few|TRBV5-6|TRBJ2-2|TRBD1
TGTGCCAGCAGCTTCCTTACAGGGGACACCGGGGAGCTGTTTTTT
CASSFLTGDTGELFF
>few|TRBV30|TRBJ2-3|TRBD2
TGTGCCTGGAGTGTGGGGACTAGCGGAATCACAGATACGCAGTATTTT
CAWSVGTSGITDTQYF
>many|TRBV5-1|TRBJ1-2|NA
TGCGCCAGCAGCTTCCCCGGATCTAACTATGGCTACACCTTC
CASSFPGSNYGYTF
>many|TRBV6-1|TRBJ1-6|TRBD1
TGTGCCAGCAGTGAAGCGCCGCGTACAGGGGGACCCCTCCACTTT
CASSEAPRTGGPLHF
>NA|TRBV18|TRBJ2-7|TRBD2
TGTGCCAGCTCCCTAAGCGGGAGCCAACTCTCCGAGCAGTACTTC
CASSLSGSQLSEQYF
>many|TRBV2|TRBJ2-7|TRBD1
TGTGCCAGCAGTACCCGGGACAGGAACTACGAGCAGTACTTC
CASSTRDRNYEQYF
>many|TRBV6-5|TRBJ1-2|TRBD1
TGTGCCAGCAGATACGCCCGGACAGGGGGCGTTTATGGCTACACCTTC
CASRYARTGGVYGYTF
>many|TRBV4-3|TRBJ1-2|NA
TGCGCCAGCAGCCCCGGACACGGGTATGGCTACACCTTC
CASSPGHGYGYTF
>many|TRBV20-1|TRBJ1-6|TRBD1
TGCAGTGCTGGGACAGGACGAGGATCACCCCTCCACTTT
CSAGTGRGSPLHF
>many|TRBV20-1|TRBJ1-1|TRBD1
TGCAGTGCTAGACTACGGGACAGGTGGAACACTGAAGCTTTCTTT
CSARLRDRWNTEAFF
>many|TRBV5-1|TRBJ2-3|NA
TGCGCCAGCAGCTTGCGGGCACCCGACACAGATACGCAGTATTTT
CASSLRAPDTDTQYF
>many|TRBV7-2|TRBJ2-7|NA
TGTGCCAGCAGCTTGGGGGAAGGCCGATACGAGCAGTACTTC
CASSLGEGRYEQYF
>many|TRBV28|TRBJ1-6|NA
TGTGCCAGCGGGCAGCTCAGATCCTATAATTCACCCCTCCACTTT
CASGQLRSYNSPLHF
>many|TRBV20-1|TRBJ1-5|NA
TGCAGTGCTGGGGTGTATGATAGCAATCAGCCCCAGCATTTT
CSAGVYDSNQPQHF
>few|TRBV12-3/TRBV12-4|TRBJ2-5|TRBD2
TGTGCCAGCAGTAGTCATAGCGGGGGGGGGGAGACCCAGTACTTC
CASSSHSGGGETQYF
>many|TRBV25-1|TRBJ2-1|TRBD2
TGTGCCAGCAGTGAAGTCCGGGGGGGATCCTACAATGAGCAGTTCTTC
CASSEVRGGSYNEQFF
>few|TRBV7-2|TRBJ1-2|NA
TGTGCCAGCAGCTTAGTGGGTCAATCCTATGGCTACACCTTC
CASSLVGQSYGYTF